Listed below are T cell receptor beta chains from one sample, sequenced in a study of cytomegalovirus exposure and HLA in healthy donors. TCRdb's table, derived via immunoSEQ multiplex PCR, lists solely in-frame clones and lacks some. This table holds tens of thousands of clones. The specimen sequenced was PBMCs. The source is a man aged 35-49 years in good health and CMV-seronegative. Both conserved end residues are part of each CDR3. Each record gives: D gene, CDR3 length, J gene, V gene, CDR3 DNA, CDR3 protein. A D gene is named only where the DNA matches it firmly.

D gene: .
CDR3 length: 14
J gene: TRBJ2-7
V gene: TRBV6-5
CDR3 DNA: TGTGCCAGCAGTTACTCAGGGGGATCCTACGAGCAGTACTTC
CDR3 protein: CASSYSGGSYEQYF

D gene: .
CDR3 length: 14
J gene: TRBJ1-5
V gene: TRBV29-1
CDR3 DNA: TGCAGCGTTTCGGGCCCTGGGAGAGACCAGCCCCAGCATTTT
CDR3 protein: CSVSGPGRDQPQHF

D gene: TRBD2
CDR3 length: 14
J gene: TRBJ2-7
V gene: TRBV11-1
CDR3 DNA: TGTGCCAGCAGCTTAGGACTAGCGGACTACGAGCAGTACTTC
CDR3 protein: CASSLGLADYEQYF

D gene: .
CDR3 length: 15
J gene: TRBJ2-1
V gene: TRBV5-1
CDR3 DNA: TGCGCCAGCTACTCAGACAGTAGCTCCTACAATGAGCAGTTCTTC
CDR3 protein: CASYSDSSSYNEQFF

D gene: .
CDR3 length: 14
J gene: TRBJ1-4
V gene: TRBV30
CDR3 DNA: TGTGCCTGGAGTAGAGGGGGAACTAATGAAAAACTGTTTTTT
CDR3 protein: CAWSRGGTNEKLFF

D gene: TRBD1
CDR3 length: 16
J gene: TRBJ2-7
V gene: TRBV14
CDR3 DNA: TGTGCCAGCAGGGGGACAGGGGGTCGCTATGGGGACGAGCAGTACTTC
CDR3 protein: CASRGTGGRYGDEQYF

D gene: TRBD2
CDR3 length: 13
J gene: TRBJ2-5
V gene: TRBV10-3
CDR3 DNA: TGTGCCATCAGTGGGGCGGGAGAAGAGACCCAGTACTTC
CDR3 protein: CAISGAGEETQYF

D gene: .
CDR3 length: 12
J gene: TRBJ2-7
V gene: TRBV10-3
CDR3 DNA: TGTGCCATCAGTTCCGGGACCTACGAGCAGTACTTC
CDR3 protein: CAISSGTYEQYF

D gene: TRBD1
CDR3 length: 14
J gene: TRBJ1-4
V gene: TRBV7-9
CDR3 DNA: TGTGCCAGCAGCTTCCAAACAGGGGGAGAAAAACTGTTTTTT
CDR3 protein: CASSFQTGGEKLFF

D gene: .
CDR3 length: 13
J gene: TRBJ2-7
V gene: TRBV5-1
CDR3 DNA: TGCGCCAGCAGCTTGACTCTCTCCTACGAGCAGTACTTC
CDR3 protein: CASSLTLSYEQYF

D gene: TRBD1
CDR3 length: 14
J gene: TRBJ2-5
V gene: TRBV5-1
CDR3 DNA: TGCGCCAGCAGCATGTTCGGGACAGGTCACGGCCAGTACTTC
CDR3 protein: CASSMFGTGHGQYF

D gene: .
CDR3 length: 13
J gene: TRBJ2-7
V gene: TRBV7-2
CDR3 DNA: TGTGCCAGCAGCTTAGGGCATTACTACGAGCAGTACTTC
CDR3 protein: CASSLGHYYEQYF

D gene: TRBD2
CDR3 length: 16
J gene: TRBJ2-7
V gene: TRBV13
CDR3 DNA: TGTGCCAGCAGCTTGGGGGGGGGTATTTTGGGCCTCGAGCAGTACTTC
CDR3 protein: CASSLGGGILGLEQYF

D gene: TRBD2
CDR3 length: 16
J gene: TRBJ2-3
V gene: TRBV9
CDR3 DNA: TGTGCCAGCAGCGTATCCCTGCGGGGGGGCACAGATACGCAGTATTTT
CDR3 protein: CASSVSLRGGTDTQYF

D gene: .
CDR3 length: 13
J gene: TRBJ1-1
V gene: TRBV18
CDR3 DNA: TGTGCCAGCTCACCAATCCCGGGAACTGAAGCTTTCTTT
CDR3 protein: CASSPIPGTEAFF

D gene: TRBD2
CDR3 length: 15
J gene: TRBJ2-7
V gene: TRBV7-9
CDR3 DNA: TGTGCCAGCAGCTTTAGAGCGGGAGGGCGCCACGAGCAGTACTTC
CDR3 protein: CASSFRAGGRHEQYF

D gene: .
CDR3 length: 14
J gene: TRBJ2-7
V gene: TRBV5-6
CDR3 DNA: TGTGCCAGCAGCCCGAAGCGGATTGCCTACGAGCAGTACTTC
CDR3 protein: CASSPKRIAYEQYF